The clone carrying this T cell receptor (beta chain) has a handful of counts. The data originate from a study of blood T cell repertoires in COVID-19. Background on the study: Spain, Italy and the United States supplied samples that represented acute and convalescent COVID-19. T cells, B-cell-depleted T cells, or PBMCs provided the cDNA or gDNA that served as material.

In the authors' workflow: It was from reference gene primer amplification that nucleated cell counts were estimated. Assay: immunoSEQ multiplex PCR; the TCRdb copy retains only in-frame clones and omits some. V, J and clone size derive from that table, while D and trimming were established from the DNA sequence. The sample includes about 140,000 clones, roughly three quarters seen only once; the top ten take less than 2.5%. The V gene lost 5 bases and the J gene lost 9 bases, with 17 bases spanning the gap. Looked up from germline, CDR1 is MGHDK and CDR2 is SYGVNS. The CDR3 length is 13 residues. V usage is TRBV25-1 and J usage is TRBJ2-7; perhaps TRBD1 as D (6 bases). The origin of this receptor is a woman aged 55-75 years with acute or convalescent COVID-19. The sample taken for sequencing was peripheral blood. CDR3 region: CASSRDTGDGQYF. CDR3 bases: TGTGCCAGCAGTCGGGACACCGGGGATGGGCAGTACTTC.